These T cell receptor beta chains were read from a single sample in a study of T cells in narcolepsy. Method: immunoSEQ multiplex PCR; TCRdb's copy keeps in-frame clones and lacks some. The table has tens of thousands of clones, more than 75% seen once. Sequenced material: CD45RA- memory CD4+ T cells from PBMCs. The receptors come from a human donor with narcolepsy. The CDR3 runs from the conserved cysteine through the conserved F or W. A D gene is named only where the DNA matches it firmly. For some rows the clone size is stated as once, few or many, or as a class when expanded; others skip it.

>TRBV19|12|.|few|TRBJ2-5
CASRQVGETQYF
TGTGCCAGCCGCCAGGTGGGGGAGACCCAGTACTTC
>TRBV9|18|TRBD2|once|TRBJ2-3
CASSVAGTSGVSTDTQYF
TGTGCCAGCAGCGTAGCGGGGACTAGCGGGGTTAGCACAGATACGCAGTATTTT
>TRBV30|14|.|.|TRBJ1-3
CAWTRSNSGNTIYF
TGTGCCTGGACGCGGTCCAACTCTGGAAACACCATATATTTT
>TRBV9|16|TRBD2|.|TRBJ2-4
CASSVSDSGQRDIQYF
TGTGCCAGCAGCGTGTCGGATAGCGGGCAGAGAGACATTCAGTACTTC
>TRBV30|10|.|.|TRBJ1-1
CAWKAIEAFF
TGTGCCTGGAAGGCGATTGAAGCTTTCTTT
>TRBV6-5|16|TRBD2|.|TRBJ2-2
CASSWSGTSRSGELFF
TGTGCCAGCAGTTGGAGTGGGACTAGCCGTTCCGGGGAGCTGTTTTTT
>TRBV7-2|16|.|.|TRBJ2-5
CASSSLPALGGETQYF
TGTGCCAGCAGCTCCCTCCCCGCGCTAGGGGGTGAGACCCAGTACTTC
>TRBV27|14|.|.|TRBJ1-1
CASSLGRSLTEAFF
TGTGCCAGCAGTTTGGGCCGGTCTTTGACTGAAGCTTTCTTT
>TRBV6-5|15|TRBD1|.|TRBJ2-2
CASSSTGLSTGELFF
TGTGCCAGCAGTTCGACAGGGCTCTCCACCGGGGAGCTGTTTTTT
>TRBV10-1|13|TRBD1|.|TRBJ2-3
CASSESVGQGLYF
TGCGCCAGCAGTGAGTCAGTAGGACAGGGGTTATATTTT
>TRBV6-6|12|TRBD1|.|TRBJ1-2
CASRRPGTVDTF
TGTGCCAGCAGACGTCCCGGGACAGTGGACACCTTC
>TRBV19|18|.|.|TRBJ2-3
CASSRLASLLGGTDTQYF
TGTGCCAGTAGCCGGCTAGCGTCACTCCTAGGCGGCACAGATACGCAGTATTTT
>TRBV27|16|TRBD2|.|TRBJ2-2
CASSLVDLAGSGELFF
TGTGCCAGCAGTTTAGTGGACTTAGCGGGGTCCGGGGAGCTGTTTTTT
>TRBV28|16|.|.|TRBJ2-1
CASSLWVGTAGNEQFF
TGTGCCAGCAGTTTATGGGTAGGGACGGCGGGGAATGAGCAGTTCTTC
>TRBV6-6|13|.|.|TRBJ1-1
CASSYSKYTEAFF
TGTGCCAGCAGTTACTCGAAGTACACTGAAGCTTTCTTT
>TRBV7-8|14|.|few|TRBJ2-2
CASSSFGATGELFF
TGTGCCAGCAGCTCCTTCGGGGCGACCGGGGAGCTGTTTTTT
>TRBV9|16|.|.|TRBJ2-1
CASSVGSDSSYNEQFF
TGTGCCAGCAGCGTAGGGAGCGATAGCTCCTACAATGAGCAGTTCTTC
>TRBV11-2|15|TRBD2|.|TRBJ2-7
CASSHLVAGPYEQYF
TGTGCCAGCAGCCACCTTGTAGCGGGACCCTACGAGCAGTACTTC
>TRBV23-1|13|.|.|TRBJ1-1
CASSQWLGPEAFF
TGCGCCAGCAGTCAATGGTTAGGACCTGAAGCTTTCTTT
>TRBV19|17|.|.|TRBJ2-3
CASSILGLGGGTDTQYF
TGTGCCAGTAGTATCCTAGGACTGGGAGGTGGCACAGATACGCAGTATTTT
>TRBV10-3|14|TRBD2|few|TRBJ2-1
CATTAGTSGNEQFF
TGTGCCACCACCGCCGGGACTAGCGGTAATGAGCAGTTCTTC
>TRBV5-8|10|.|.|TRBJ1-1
CASSLTGAFF
TGTGCCAGCAGCCTCACCGGTGCTTTCTTT
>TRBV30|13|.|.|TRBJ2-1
CAWSDVGSGAQFF
TGTGCCTGGAGTGATGTCGGTAGCGGAGCGCAGTTCTTC
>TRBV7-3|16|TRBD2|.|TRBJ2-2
CASSGGLAGATGELFF
TGTGCCAGCAGCGGGGGACTAGCGGGAGCCACCGGGGAGCTGTTTTTT
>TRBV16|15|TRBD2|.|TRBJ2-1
CASSQATSGYNEQFF
TGTGCCAGCAGCCAAGCGACTAGCGGCTACAATGAGCAGTTCTTC